This TCR beta chain was obtained from a study of OX40 agonist ivuxolimab in advanced cancers. Turning to the study itself: Hepatocellular carcinoma, melanoma, renal cell or head and neck cancer was diagnosed in the dose-escalation patients.

This CDR3 has 14 residues. Germline CDR1 reads GTSNPN; CDR2 reads SVGIG (reference sequence). V dropped 4 bases and J dropped 0 bases, with 12 bases sitting between them. Of note for this clone: The target antigen is unknown. The sample has other DNA sequences that encode this CDR3 too.

The method was immunoSEQ multiplex PCR; TCRdb's version includes in-frame clones alone and lacks a portion of them. The sample has 40,000 or so clones; approximately 90% are singletons. Study-level points and caveats: Averaging showed that CD8+ T cells had more expanded clones than CD4+ did. Relatively little clonal expansion, among the lowest observed, appeared in partial responders at 0.1-3.0 mg/kg.

The V call is TRBV30, the J call TRBJ1-1, with TRBD1 as a possible D gene (6 bases). The receptor was isolated from an adult with an advanced solid tumor such as melanoma, head and neck, liver or kidney cancer. The sequences come from CD4+ or CD8+ T cells sorted from blood, collected in a trial of the OX40 agonist ivuxolimab. The CDR3 region is CAWTLDSMNTEAFF. The CDR3 nucleotides are TGTGCCTGGACCCTGGACAGCATGAACACTGAAGCTTTCTTT.